Shown below are 23 T cell receptor beta chains from a single sample sequenced in a study of blood T cell repertoires in COVID-19. Sequencing was performed with immunoSEQ multiplex PCR; in TCRdb, only in-frame clones are kept and a portion is missing. The sample lists 300,000 to 450,000 clones; more than 80% were seen once. Input material: PBMCs or T cells enriched from blood (not recorded which). The origin of the receptors is a man aged 18 to 30 who had recovered from COVID-19.

The genes are TRBV18 and TRBJ2-5; D call uncertain. This CDR3 region has 14 residues. CDR1 is KGHSH, CDR2 LQKENI, per germline. The V and J ends lost 0 bases and 2 bases respectively, with 7 bases between them. The CDR3 nucleotides read TGTGCCAGCTCACCACCGATGAGTCAAGAGACCCAGTACTTC. Residues: CASSPPMSQETQYF. Drawing the rest from reference TRBV18 and TRBJ2-5, the complete variable domain is NAGVMQNPRHLVRRRGQEARLRCSPMKGHSHVYWYRQLPEEGLKFMVYLQKENIIDESGMPKERFSAEFPKEGPSILRIQQVVRGDSAAYFCASSPPMSQETQYFGPGTRLLVL.

The chain combines TRBV7-3 with TRBJ2-3, with 8 bases identical to TRBD2. In germline, CDR1 is SGHTA, CDR2 FQGTGA. V trimming: 5 bases; J trimming: 1 base; junction bases outside the gene matches: 5. The CDR3 is 15 amino acids. In DNA, the CDR3 is TGTGCCAGCAGCGCCGGACTAGCAGGCACAGATACGCAGTATTTT. It specifies CASSAGLAGTDTQYF.

V usage is TRBV12-5 and J usage is TRBJ1-2, with D perhaps matching TRBD1 (6 bases). This CDR3 spans 18 amino acids. V shed 5 bases and J shed 6 bases, with 28 bases lying between them. The germline V gene has CDR1 LGHNT and CDR2 FRNRAP. Here the CDR3 DNA reads TGTGCTAGTGGTCCCACGGACAGCCGGGCTCTCAACCGGGATGGCTACACCTTC. Its translation: CASGPTDSRALNRDGYTF.

The gene calls are TRBV19 and TRBJ2-5, with D unresolved. The length of the CDR3 is 14 residues. V lost 2 bases to trimming and J lost 2 bases, with 9 bases between them. Germline V gene sequence: CDR1 LNHDA, CDR2 SQIVND (reference sequence). The CDR3 coding sequence is TGTGCCAGTAGTATACTTCAGAAGCAAGAGACCCAGTACTTC. Protein product: CASSILQKQETQYF.

This clone came up a few times. The gene calls are TRBV5-1 and TRBJ2-3, with 8 bases that match TRBD2. The J segment lost 2 bases and the V segment lost 1 base, leaving 6 bases of the junction unmatched. Looked up from germline, CDR1 is SGHRS and CDR2 is YFSETQ. This CDR3 contains 16 residues. The CDR3 region has the DNA TGCGCCAGCAGCTTGACGTCCGGGGGGGTCACAGATACGCAGTATTTT. It specifies CASSLTSGGVTDTQYF.

The chain combines TRBV11-3 with TRBJ2-7; tentative D call: TRBD1 (5 bases). This CDR3 has 17 residues. Trimming took off 1 base at V and 7 bases at J, with 23 bases between the two ends. The germline V gene encodes CDR1 SGHNT and CDR2 YENEEA. The CDR3 loop is CASSLVEGAQPIKEQYF. The CDR3 DNA sequence: TGTGCCAGCAGCTTAGTCGAAGGGGCGCAGCCCATCAAGGAGCAGTACTTC.

Points on this clone: A junction boundary mismatches the germline segment, possibly from a read error. The J gene is TRBJ1-1, the V gene TRBV3-1 (or the pseudogene TRBV3-2); TRBD1 matches 7 bases. The CDR3 contains 13 residues. Germline V gene data show CDR1 as LGHDT and CDR2 as YNNKEL (reference sequence). CDR3 bases: TGTGCAAGCAATACAGGGGTGAACACTGAAGCTTTCTTT. Amino acids: CASNTGVNTEAFF.

This chain connects TRBV19 to TRBJ2-4; D is ambiguous. The CDR3 has 14 amino acids. Trimming shortened V by 2 bases and J by 3 bases, and 8 bases separated the two germline ends. Germline V CDR1 and CDR2: LNHDA, SQIVND (reference sequence). The CDR3 DNA sequence: TGTGCCAGTAGTATACGCAGAAACAAAAACATTCAGTACTTC. Translated: CASSIRRNKNIQYF.

This chain connects TRBV29-1 to TRBJ1-1; D perhaps matches TRBD1 (5 bases). V was shortened by 1 base and J by 0 bases, with 15 bases between the two germline ends. The CDR3 extends over 16 amino acids. CDR1 is SQVTM and CDR2 is ANQGSEA in the germline V gene. The CDR3 coding sequence is TGCAGCGTTGAAGGGCGTCATAGGGGCATGAACACTGAAGCTTTCTTT. Translating it yields CSVEGRHRGMNTEAFF. Complete variable domain (other parts from reference TRBV29-1 and TRBJ1-1): SAVISQKPSRDICQRGTSLTIQCQVDSQVTMMFWYRQQPGQSLTLIATANQGSEATYESGFVIDKFPISRPNLTFSTLTVSNMSPEDSSIYLCSVEGRHRGMNTEAFFGQGTRLTVV.

In this sample, this clone turned up once. The chain joins TRBV10-3 to TRBJ2-1, with D perhaps matching TRBD2 (5 bases). V was shortened by 4 bases and J by 0 bases, with 13 bases between the two germline ends. This CDR3 has 16 residues. The germline CDR1 and CDR2 sequences are ENHRY and SYGVKD. The CDR3 region has the DNA TGTGCCATCAGTGTGGGGAGCGGCAGCTCCTACAATGAGCAGTTCTTC. It encodes CAISVGSGSSYNEQFF.

The V call is TRBV12-3 or TRBV12-4, the J call TRBJ1-1; perhaps TRBD1 as D (6 bases). V gave up 5 bases and J gave up 6 bases, with 10 bases separating them. The CDR3 sequence is 12 residues long. In nucleotides, the CDR3 is TGTGCCAGCAGTACAGGGCTCCCTGAAGCTTTCTTT. Protein: CASSTGLPEAFF.

This clone was observed a single time. This sequence joins TRBV5-4 and TRBJ2-1; possibly TRBD1 for D (6 bases). Germline lookup yields CDR1 SGHNT and CDR2 YYREEE (reference sequence). Between the trimmed V and J ends, which lost 5 bases and 4 bases, there was a span of 10 bases. CDR3 length: 13 amino acids. In DNA form, the CDR3 reads TGTGCCAGCAGGCGGACAGAGTACAATGAGCAGTTCTTC. It is translated as CASRRTEYNEQFF.

This chain's CDR3 is CASSYRDSRNQPQHF. The CDR3, as DNA: TGTGCCAGCAGTTATAGGGACAGCCGCAATCAGCCCCAGCATTTT. The chain couples TRBV6-2 or TRBV6-3 to TRBJ1-5; 7 bases map to TRBD1. V was clipped by 3 bases and J by 2 bases; unmatched bases: 4. This CDR3 has 15 residues. The germline CDR1 and CDR2 sequences are MNHEY and SVGEGT.

This chain uses TRBV9 with TRBJ1-6; 7 bases are shared with TRBD1. V lost 3 bases to trimming and J lost 10 bases; unmatched junction nucleotides: 10. The germline V gene encodes CDR1 SGDLS and CDR2 YYNGEE. The CDR3 totals 15 residues. CDR3 coding DNA: TGTGCCAGCAGCGCGGGACAGTCAAGGGGGTCACCCCTCCACTTT. As protein: CASSAGQSRGSPLHF.

This clone was detected once. The chain uses TRBV19 and TRBJ1-2; weak D call: TRBD1 (6 bases). The CDR3 has 15 amino acids. Germline lookup yields CDR1 LNHDA and CDR2 SQIVND (reference sequence). The V and J ends lost 6 bases and 4 bases respectively, with 18 bases between them. This chain's CDR3 is CASSRDPGQLYGYTF. The CDR3 DNA follows: TGTGCCAGTAGCCGGGACCCCGGACAGCTCTATGGCTACACCTTC.

The chain recombines TRBV29-1 with TRBJ2-7; TRBD1 agrees at 7 bases. The CDR3 covers 15 residues. CDR1 and CDR2 (germline): SQVTM, ANQGSEA. Trimming at V came to 5 bases and at J to 0 bases, leaving 10 bases not matched to a gene. In nucleotides, the CDR3 is TGCAGCGTTACCCCCGACAGGGCGGCCTCCTACGAGCAGTACTTC. Amino acids: CSVTPDRAASYEQYF.

This chain connects TRBV2 to TRBJ1-6; 8 bases align to TRBD1. The CDR3 sequence is 15 residues long. J lost 9 bases, V lost 5 bases, and 9 bases had no gene match. Looked up from germline, CDR1 is SNHLY and CDR2 is FYNNEI. CDR3 sequence (DNA): TGTGCCAGCAGTATTATGACAGGGGCGGGTTCACCCCTCCACTTT. Its translation: CASSIMTGAGSPLHF.

This clone has a single count. This sequence joins TRBV6-4 and TRBJ1-6, with D possibly TRBD1 on 6 matching bases. CDR3 size: 15 residues. The germline V gene encodes CDR1 MRHNA and CDR2 SNTAGT. V gave up 6 bases and J gave up 3 bases, with 12 bases separating them. This CDR3 reads CASSRDTFYNSPLHF. The CDR3 nucleotides are TGTGCCAGCAGCCGGGACACCTTCTATAATTCACCCCTCCACTTT.

The rearrangement joins TRBV3-1 (or the pseudogene TRBV3-2) to TRBJ1-1; tentative D call: TRBD1 (5 bases). Trimming took 6 bases from V and 8 from J, leaving 13 bases between them. From germline, CDR1 is LGHDT and CDR2 YNNKEL (reference sequence). This CDR3 spans 12 amino acids. The CDR3: CASSQTEKEAFF. CDR3 coding DNA: TGTGCCAGCAGTCAGACAGAAAAGGAAGCTTTCTTT.

The chain couples TRBV27 to TRBJ2-2; 7 bases fit TRBD1. Germline V gene data show CDR1 as MNHEY and CDR2 as SMNVEV (reference sequence). CDR3 length: 15 amino acids. J lost 0 bases, V lost 7 bases, and 5 bases had no gene match. The CDR3 sequence: CASKLGTANTGELFF. The CDR3 nucleotides are TGTGCCAGCAAGTTAGGGACAGCGAACACCGGGGAGCTGTTTTTT.

The gene calls are TRBV29-1 and TRBJ2-1, with a tentative D call TRBD2 (6 bases). V dropped 4 bases and J dropped 0 bases, with 22 bases sitting between them. CDR3 size: 18 residues. Looked up from germline, CDR1 is SQVTM and CDR2 is ANQGSEA. CDR3 region: CSVGLSGRHPSSYNEQFF. CDR3 in DNA: TGCAGCGTTGGGTTGAGCGGGCGCCACCCGAGCTCCTACAATGAGCAGTTCTTC.

The CDR3 DNA sequence: TGTGCCTGGAGCATACAGGGAGACCAGCCCCAGCATTTT. Encoded protein: CAWSIQGDQPQHF. V usage is TRBV30 and J usage is TRBJ1-5; perhaps TRBD1 as D (6 bases). Trimming stripped 3 bases from V and 7 bases from J, with 13 bases between. Germline V CDR1 and CDR2: GTSNPN, SVGIG (reference sequence). This CDR3 is built from 13 residues.

This clone was recorded a few times. This chain uses TRBV27 with TRBJ1-6; possibly TRBD1 for D (6 bases). The germline V and J ends were trimmed by 6 bases and 7 bases, with 10 bases remaining between them. Germline CDR1 is MNHEY and CDR2 is SMNVEV (reference sequence). This CDR3 region has 13 residues. This CDR3 is CASRQGQNSPLHF. The CDR3 nucleotides are TGTGCCAGCAGACAGGGACAAAATTCACCCCTCCACTTT.